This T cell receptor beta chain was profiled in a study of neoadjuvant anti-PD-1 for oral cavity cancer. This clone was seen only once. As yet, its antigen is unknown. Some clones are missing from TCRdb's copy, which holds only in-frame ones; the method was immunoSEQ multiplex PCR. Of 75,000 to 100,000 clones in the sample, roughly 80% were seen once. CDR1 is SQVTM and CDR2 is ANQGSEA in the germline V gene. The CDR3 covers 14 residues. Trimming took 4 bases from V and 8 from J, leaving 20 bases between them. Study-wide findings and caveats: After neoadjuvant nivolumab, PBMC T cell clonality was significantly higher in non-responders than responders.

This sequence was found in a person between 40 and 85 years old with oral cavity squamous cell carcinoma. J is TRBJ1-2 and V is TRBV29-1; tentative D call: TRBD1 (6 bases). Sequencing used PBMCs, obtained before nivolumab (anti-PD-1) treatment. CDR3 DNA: TGCAGCGTTGTCACAGGGATCCCAGATTGGGGCTACACCTTC. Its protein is CSVVTGIPDWGYTF.